This T cell receptor beta chain is drawn from a study of blood T cell repertoires in COVID-19. The overall study: From the United States, Italy and Spain came samples of acute and convalescent COVID-19.

The V and J ends lost 0 bases and 7 bases, in that order; junction bases with no gene match: 4. The length of the CDR3 is 14 residues. CDR1 and CDR2 (germline): SGDLS, YYNGEE. The data were produced by immunoSEQ multiplex PCR, yet TCRdb's version contains in-frame clones alone and is incomplete. The sample lists roughly 150,000 clones, more than 65% occurring once. The sample was peripheral blood. The chain couples TRBV9 to TRBJ2-1; TRBD1 matches at 7 bases. The receptor was isolated from a man aged 55 to 70 with acute or convalescent COVID-19. The CDR3 nucleotides read TGTGCCAGCAGCGTAGGTGGGACAGAAAATGAGCAGTTCTTC. Residues: CASSVGGTENEQFF.